This T cell receptor (beta chain) stems from a study of human T cells and chemical hapten exposure. Overall study: 2% DPC was applied to around 2 cm by around 2 cm of upper inner arm skin for sensitization.

Regarding the study as a whole: Significantly more large CDR3 similarity clusters arose among expanded TCRs than among controls. With patch test score, the counts of PT1 expanded TCRs showed a positive correlation.

This clonotype was counted many times. Its antigen is still unknown. One end of the junction does not line up with germline, which may come from a read error. The CDR3 is 15 residues long. One entry per CDR3 protein results from TCRdb running MiXCR on the RACE reads. There are 330,000 or so distinct CDR3 sequences in the sample; over 6% occur only once, and 4.5% to 6% lies in the top ten. Time point described: patch test 2, 6 weeks after DPC sensitization. Treatment noted: therapeutic diphenylcyclopropenone sensitization with weekly scalp DPC. The clonotype comes from a woman aged 18-35 years with alopecia areata. Some clones in this sample may be carry-over from other donors' samples. This sample comprised whole blood, obtained in connection with sensitization to the hapten diphenylcyclopropenone (DPC). The J gene is TRBJ1-5, the V gene TRBV12-3 or TRBV12-4, with unresolved D. The CDR3 coding sequence is TGTGCCAGCACTTTAGGGATCAATAGCAATCAGCCCCAGCATTTT. Its translation is CASTLGINSNQPQHF.